This TCR beta chain was found in a study of T cell responses to AZD1222 COVID-19 vaccine. The assay was immunoSEQ multiplex PCR, and TCRdb's table has in-frame clones only and misses some. The sample includes 120,000 to 150,000 clones, around nine tenths of them seen just once. The V gene's germline CDR1 is SGHDN and CDR2 FVKESK. CDR3 length: 13 amino acids. V was trimmed by 6 bases and J by 4 bases, leaving 12 bases between them. This receptor was taken from an adult in good health. Material: peripheral blood, obtained on day 0 of AZD1222 vaccination. V and J are TRBV14 and TRBJ1-1; the D is unclear. CDR3 nucleotide sequence: TGTGCCAGCAGGGCGGGGAGTTTCACTGAAGCTTTCTTT. This gives the protein CASRAGSFTEAFF.